One and the same sample provided the 13 T cell receptor beta chains below, sequenced in a study of CD8 T cells in Susac syndrome (dated by TCRdb to between 2018 and 2020). Libraries were made using the immunoSEQ multiplex PCR assay. RNA was extracted with the RNeasy kit and roughly 0.45 to 1 ug was reverse transcribed using random hexamers. The public reads were reanalyzed by TCRdb: fastp trimming at Q25, MiXCR alignment, in-frame beta chains only. Rows are combined by CDR3 protein, so each entry shows the most common genes and DNA. The sample table lists more than 150,000 distinct CDR3 sequences, about 94% of them with a count of one. Roughly 0.2% of the sample is held by the ten biggest clonotypes. The sample comprised CD8+ T cells from PBMCs. The receptors here all came from a human donor with multiple sclerosis.

This clonotype appeared a single time. The rearrangement links TRBV7-8 to TRBJ2-2; TRBD2 matches at 8 bases. The germline V gene encodes CDR1 SGHVS and CDR2 FQNEAQ. This CDR3 is built from 16 residues. V gave up 5 bases and J gave up 6 bases; unmatched junction bases: 11. The CDR3 coding sequence is TGTGCCAGCAGCCTGAGGGGAGCGGGGGATTCCGGGGAGCTGTTTTTT. Protein sequence: CASSLRGAGDSGELFF. Full variable domain (remainder filled in from reference TRBV7-8 and TRBJ2-2): GAGVSQSPRYKVAKRGQDVALRCDPISGHVSLFWYQQALGQGPEFLTYFQNEAQLDKSGLPSDRFFAERPEGSVSTLKIQRTQQEDSAVYLCASSLRGAGDSGELFFGEGSRLTVL.

The chain links TRBV27 to TRBJ1-5; D not resolved. The CDR3 runs 15 residues. CDR1 and CDR2 from the germline V gene are MNHEY and SMNVEV (reference sequence). V was trimmed by 3 bases and J by 2 bases, leaving 11 bases between them. The CDR3 is CASSFGGYGNQPQHF. CDR3 nucleotides: TGTGCCAGCAGTTTTGGAGGGTATGGCAATCAGCCCCAGCATTTT.

This clonotype was counted once. The genes are TRBV27 and TRBJ2-1; TRBD2 agrees at 9 bases. This CDR3 has 15 residues. V shed 3 bases and J 3 bases; nucleotides not matched to a gene: 3. CDR1 and CDR2 (germline): MNHEY, SMNVEV (reference sequence). Here the CDR3 DNA reads TGTGCCAGCAGTTTGTCTAGCGGGGTCTACAATGAGCAGTTCTTC. Translating it yields CASSLSSGVYNEQFF.

The J gene is TRBJ1-2, the V gene TRBV5-1, with unresolved D. Germline CDR1 and CDR2: SGHRS and YFSETQ. V was pared by 0 bases and J by 6 bases, with 21 bases between. The CDR3 spans 17 residues. CDR3 DNA sequence: TGCGCCAGCAGCTTGGACCAAAGCTCAGCCCGTTCTCATGGCTACACCTTC. This sequence encodes CASSLDQSSARSHGYTF.

This chain joins TRBV2 and TRBJ1-2; D is unclear. The V end was cut by 11 bases, the J end by 4 bases, with 11 bases between. Germline V gene lookup returns CDR1 SNHLY and CDR2 FYNNEI. This CDR3 comprises 11 residues. The CDR3 here is CAGRTAYGYTF. Here the CDR3 DNA reads TGTGCCGGCCGGACGGCCTATGGCTACACCTTC.

This clonotype was seen once. This chain links TRBV9 with TRBJ1-2, with 8 bases identical to TRBD1. Trimming took 2 bases from V and 8 from J; bases not matched to a gene: 14. The V gene's germline CDR1 is SGDLS and CDR2 YYNGEE. CDR3 length: 16 residues. The CDR3 loop reads CASSVPRTGPSRGYTF. The CDR3 region has the DNA TGTGCCAGCAGCGTCCCCCGGACAGGGCCGTCTCGGGGCTACACCTTC.

The rearrangement uses TRBV9 and TRBJ2-7, with TRBD1 matching over 12 bases. The J segment lost 7 bases and the V segment lost 3 bases, leaving 8 bases of the junction unmatched. The CDR3 runs 15 residues. Per the germline V gene, CDR1 is SGDLS and CDR2 is YYNGEE. In DNA form, the CDR3 reads TGTGCCAGCAGCGCCGGGACAGGGGGCGTTCGGGAGCAGTACTTC. Its protein is CASSAGTGGVREQYF.

V usage is TRBV29-1 and J usage is TRBJ1-3; D gene unclear. The CDR3 totals 15 residues. Trimming removed 5 bases at V and 0 bases at J, with 14 bases between. The V gene's germline CDR1 is SQVTM and CDR2 ANQGSEA. CDR3 loop: CSVPGLGPSGNTIYF. CDR3 DNA sequence: TGCAGCGTTCCCGGTCTAGGCCCCTCTGGAAACACCATATATTTT.

CDR3 bases: TGCAGTGCTAGTCAACAGGAGGCAGATAGCAATCAGCCCCAGCATTTT. Translating gives CSASQQEADSNQPQHF. This rearrangement joins TRBV20-1 to TRBJ1-5; tentative D call: TRBD1 (5 bases). CDR3 length equals 16 residues. Germline CDR1 and CDR2: DFQATT and SNEGSKA (reference sequence). The V end was cut by 3 bases, the J end by 0 bases, with 15 bases between.

This clonotype showed up just once. This CDR3 is CASSYLRTGGLQPQHF. The CDR3 nucleotides read TGTGCCAGCAGTTATTTGAGGACAGGAGGACTGCAGCCCCAGCATTTT. The V gene is TRBV6-2 or TRBV6-3, the J gene TRBJ1-5; the match to TRBD1 covers 7 bases. V dropped 3 bases and J dropped 7; count of bases not matched to a gene: 12. This CDR3 is 16 amino acids long. Germline CDR1 and CDR2: MNHEY and SVGEGT.

The chain employs TRBV7-9 and TRBJ2-7; 10 bases match TRBD2. CDR1 and CDR2 from the germline V gene are SEHNR and FQNEAQ (reference sequence). The CDR3 length is 16 residues. The J segment lost 3 bases and the V segment lost 10 bases, leaving 15 bases of the junction unmatched. CDR3 in DNA: TGTGCCACCTTGGGAGAGCGGGGGGGCAAATTCTACGAGCAGTACTTC. This codes for CATLGERGGKFYEQYF.

This chain links TRBV28 with TRBJ2-5; D gene uncertain. CDR1 and CDR2 (germline): MDHEN, SYDVKM. The CDR3 consists of 13 residues. V was trimmed by 2 bases and J by 7 bases, leaving 11 bases between them. CDR3 loop: CASSLAQSGTQYF. The CDR3 DNA reads as TGTGCCAGCAGTTTAGCACAGTCCGGGACCCAGTACTTC.

The CDR3 DNA reads TGTGCCAGCAGTTTCCTTAGACAATCGGGCTACACCTTC. As protein: CASSFLRQSGYTF. The chain employs TRBV27 and TRBJ1-2; D is uncertain. Germline V gene sequence: CDR1 MNHEY, CDR2 SMNVEV (reference sequence). Trimming took 3 bases from V and 8 from J, leaving 13 bases between them. This CDR3 is 13 amino acids long.